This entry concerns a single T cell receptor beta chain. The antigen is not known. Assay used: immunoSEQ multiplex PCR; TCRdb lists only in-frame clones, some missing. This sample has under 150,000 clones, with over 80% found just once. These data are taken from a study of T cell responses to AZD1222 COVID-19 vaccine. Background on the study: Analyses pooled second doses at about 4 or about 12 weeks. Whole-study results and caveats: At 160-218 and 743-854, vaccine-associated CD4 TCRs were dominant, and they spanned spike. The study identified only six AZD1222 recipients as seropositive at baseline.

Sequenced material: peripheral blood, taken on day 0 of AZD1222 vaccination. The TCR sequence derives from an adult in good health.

Here the CDR3 DNA reads TGTGCCAGCAGTTTAAAGTTTGGACAGGGCAGGGTCCATGGCTACACCTTC. Amino acids: CASSLKFGQGRVHGYTF. This chain uses TRBV27 with TRBJ1-2; 8 positions match TRBD1. The CDR3 is made up of 17 amino acids. V trimming: 2 bases; J trimming: 6 bases; junction bases outside the gene matches: 14. CDR1 and CDR2 from the germline V gene are MNHEY and SMNVEV (reference sequence).